These 5 T cell receptor beta chains were all obtained from the same sample, sequenced in a study of CD8+CD57+ T cells in acquired aplastic anemia. Profiles of TCR beta VDJ and CDR3 were generated from a genomic DNA template. TCRdb itself ran the reads through MiXCR, one entry per CDR3 protein. This table holds around 150,000 distinct CDR3 sequences, roughly 48% found once. The sequencing input was sorted CD4+, CD8+, or CD8+CD57+ T cells (not recorded which) from PBMCs. The origin of the receptors is a human donor in good health.

This clonotype was picked up many times. The chain has TRBV10-2 and TRBJ1-2, with D unresolved. The length of the CDR3 is 15 residues. Germline V gene data show CDR1 as WSHSY and CDR2 as SAAADI. V was cut by 6 bases and J by 2 bases, with 16 bases left in between. CDR3: CASRPALSGNYGYTF. The CDR3 nucleotides are TGCGCCAGCAGACCAGCGTTGTCCGGGAACTATGGCTACACCTTC.

This chain links TRBV29-1 with TRBJ2-1; 9 positions agree with TRBD1. The trim removed 2 bases at V and 8 bases at J, leaving 4 bases unmatched. The CDR3 length is 13 residues. Germline V CDR1 and CDR2: SQVTM, ANQGSEA. CDR3 DNA: TGCAGCGTTGAACACAGGGGGCACGATGAGCAGTTCTTC. This codes for CSVEHRGHDEQFF.

This clonotype was found once. The chain has TRBV10-2 and TRBJ1-5; no reliable D call. Trimming left V 0 bases short and J 3 bases short, with 9 bases between. The germline V gene encodes CDR1 WSHSY and CDR2 SAAADI. The CDR3 runs to 15 residues. The CDR3, as DNA: TGCGCCAGCAGTGAGTCGGCGGGGTCCAATCAGCCCCAGCATTTT. Its translation: CASSESAGSNQPQHF.

This rearrangement joins TRBV6-5 to TRBJ2-7, with TRBD1 matching 7 bases. Losses at the gene ends were 3 bases for V and 1 base for J; bases not matched to a gene: 6. From germline, CDR1 is MNHEY and CDR2 SVGAGI. This CDR3 has 15 residues. Here the CDR3 reads CASSYPGTVSYEQYF. The CDR3 nucleotides are TGTGCCAGCAGTTATCCCGGGACAGTGTCCTACGAGCAGTACTTC.

This clonotype was counted many times. V and J are TRBV4-1 and TRBJ2-3; 9 nucleotides match TRBD2. CDR1 and CDR2 (germline): MGHRA, YSYEKL. The trim removed 1 base at V and 5 bases at J, leaving 4 bases unmatched. The CDR3 contains 15 residues. The CDR3, as DNA: TGCGCCAGCAGCCAAGCTGGGCGGGGGGGAGATACGCAGTATTTT. Its protein product is CASSQAGRGGDTQYF.